Listed here are 23 T cell receptor beta chains from one sample, sequenced in a study of shared clonotypes between healthy human individuals (dated by TCRdb to the early 2020s). The protocol used for the library was the immunoSEQ multiplex PCR assay. In TCRdb, the immuneACCESS table is reduced to in-frame sequences with V and J assigned. These tables do not hold every clone; where another copy was compared, an unresolved V gene accounts for under half, and the others remain unexplained. The sample contains 400,000 to 550,000 clones, less than 80% of them found a single time. The ten largest account for 10% to 15% of the sample. The specimen was PBMCs. The receptor source for this set is a middle-aged woman in good health. Some clones in this sample may be carry-over from other donors' samples.

The rearrangement links TRBV7-9 to TRBJ2-1; 7 bases are a match to TRBD1. The trim removed 2 bases at V and 2 bases at J, leaving 3 bases unmatched. The length of the CDR3 is 15 residues. CDR1 and CDR2 (germline): SEHNR, FQNEAQ (reference sequence). The CDR3 DNA sequence: TGTGCCAGCAGCTTACCTGGACAGGCCTACAATGAGCAGTTCTTC. Protein: CASSLPGQAYNEQFF.

CDR3 nucleotides: TGTGCCAGCAGCCAGGACCGGGACAGAGTCTACGAGCAGTACTTC. This gives the protein CASSQDRDRVYEQYF. The chain links TRBV7-2 to TRBJ2-7; 7 nucleotides line up with TRBD1. The CDR3 runs 15 residues. V shed 5 bases and J 3 bases; nucleotides not matched to a gene: 10. Germline loops: CDR1 SGHTA, CDR2 FQGNSA.

The V gene is TRBV7-2, the J gene TRBJ2-2, with D uncertain. CDR3 length: 12 residues. CDR1 and CDR2 from the germline V gene are SGHTA and FQGNSA. V gave up 3 bases and J gave up 6 bases, with 5 bases separating them. CDR3 DNA sequence: TGTGCCAGCAGCTTTTTTTCCGGGGAGCTGTTTTTT. It is translated as CASSFFSGELFF.

This chain joins TRBV18 and TRBJ1-5, with a possible D match to TRBD1 (5 bases). Trimming cost V 5 bases and J 0 bases, with 8 bases left between them. The CDR3 loop spans 14 amino acids. In germline, CDR1 is KGHSH, CDR2 LQKENI. CDR3 protein: CASSSTDSNQPQHF. The CDR3 DNA sequence: TGTGCCAGCTCATCGACAGATAGCAATCAGCCCCAGCATTTT.

Worth noting for this clone: The sample has other DNA sequences that encode this CDR3 too. The chain has TRBV16 and TRBJ2-1, with 9 bases that match TRBD1. V was pared by 0 bases and J by 7 bases, with 4 bases of the junction left unmatched. CDR3 size: 15 residues. Germline loops: CDR1 KGHSY, CDR2 FQNENV. In nucleotides, the CDR3 is TGTGCCAGCAGCCAATCGGGGACAGGGTGGAATGAGCAGTTCTTC. Protein product: CASSQSGTGWNEQFF.

This clone was seen only once. This chain joins TRBV19 and TRBJ2-2; the D gene is possibly TRBD2 (5 bases). Per the germline V gene, CDR1 is LNHDA and CDR2 is SQIVND (reference sequence). The CDR3 extends over 17 amino acids. The V end lost 3 bases, the J end lost 0 bases, and 14 bases lay between the germline ends. Here the CDR3 DNA reads TGTGCCAGTAGTATTTTACGTACAGCGGCGAACACCGGGGAGCTGTTTTTT. The encoded protein is CASSILRTAANTGELFF.

This clone was seen only a few times. The rearrangement links TRBV29-1 to TRBJ1-1; a weak D match, TRBD1 (6 bases). There are 13 residues in the CDR3. Trimming stripped 4 bases from V and 1 base from J, with 10 bases between. The germline CDR1 and CDR2 sequences are SQVTM and ANQGSEA. The CDR3 DNA sequence: TGCAGCGTTGTTGGGGGCAGGAACACTGAAGCTTTCTTT. It codes for CSVVGGRNTEAFF.

As regards this clone: The sample contains more than one DNA sequence encoding this CDR3. The CDR3 spells CASSPQVGNTEAFF. CDR3 nucleotides: TGTGCCAGCTCACCACAAGTAGGTAACACTGAAGCTTTCTTT. The gene calls are TRBV18 and TRBJ1-1; the D is unclear. Germline CDR1 and CDR2: KGHSH and LQKENI. CDR3 size: 14 residues. The V and J ends lost 1 base and 2 bases respectively, with 8 bases between them.

The V call is TRBV7-6, the J call TRBJ2-3; D remains unclear. The ends were cut back, 1 base at V and 0 bases at J, with 8 bases in the middle. The CDR3 covers 15 residues. Germline values: CDR1 SGHVS, CDR2 FNYEAQ. CDR3 in amino acids: CASSLDWRSTDTQYF. The CDR3 DNA sequence: TGTGCCAGCAGCTTAGACTGGCGAAGCACAGATACGCAGTATTTT.

In its sample, this clone was seen many times. This chain joins TRBV28 and TRBJ2-1, with D uncertain. The CDR3 totals 16 residues. CDR1 is MDHEN and CDR2 is SYDVKM in the germline V gene. V lost 3 bases and J lost 1, with 13 bases in between. CDR3 in amino acids: CASSLPGGVSYNEQFF. Here the CDR3 DNA reads TGTGCCAGCAGTTTGCCCGGTGGAGTGTCCTACAATGAGCAGTTCTTC.

A remark on this clone: This same CDR3 is encoded by further DNA sequences in the sample. The V and J genes are TRBV18 and TRBJ1-1; D gene unclear. V was shortened by 0 bases and J by 1 base, with 6 bases between the two germline ends. This CDR3 has 14 amino acids. Germline CDR1 and CDR2: KGHSH and LQKENI. CDR3 amino acids: CASSPPGKNTEAFF. CDR3 nucleotide sequence: TGTGCCAGCTCACCACCGGGCAAGAACACTGAAGCTTTCTTT.

In its sample, this clone was seen many times. Within the sample, other DNA sequences also encode this same CDR3. The rearrangement links TRBV4-3 to TRBJ1-4; D is unclear. Germline values: CDR1 LGHNA, CDR2 YSLEER. CDR3 length equals 12 residues. V shed 1 base and J shed 5 bases, with 2 bases lying between them. In nucleotides, the CDR3 is TGCGCCAGCAGCCAAGGCAATGAAAAACTGTTTTTT. Amino acids: CASSQGNEKLFF.

The chain combines TRBV6-1 with TRBJ1-2; no clear D. The V end lost 7 bases, the J end lost 0 bases, and 9 bases lay between the germline ends. CDR3 length: 13 amino acids. Germline V gene sequence: CDR1 MNHNS, CDR2 SASEGT. In DNA form, the CDR3 reads TGTGCCAGCACCCAACAGACTAACTATGGCTACACCTTC. Its translation is CASTQQTNYGYTF.

The chain links TRBV4-2 to TRBJ1-2, with TRBD1 matching over 7 bases. The length of the CDR3 is 15 residues. Germline V gene sequence: CDR1 LGHNA, CDR2 YNFKEQ. V lost 2 bases and J lost 1; bases outside the gene matches: 4. CDR3 in amino acids: CASSQTGVVNYGYTF. CDR3 sequence (DNA): TGTGCCAGCAGCCAAACAGGGGTTGTTAACTATGGCTACACCTTC.

The rearrangement uses TRBV6-5 and TRBJ2-1; 9 bases agree with TRBD2. Germline V gene sequence: CDR1 MNHEY, CDR2 SVGAGI. The CDR3 covers 14 residues. Trimming at V came to 6 bases and at J to 8 bases, leaving 8 bases not matched to a gene. The CDR3 reads CASRLLAGFDEQFF. As DNA, the CDR3 is TGTGCCAGCAGGCTGCTAGCGGGATTCGATGAGCAGTTCTTC.

A word on this clone: Other nucleotide sequences from this sample produce the same CDR3. The chain joins TRBV10-2 to TRBJ2-7; the match to TRBD2 covers 8 bases. The V gene's germline CDR1 is WSHSY and CDR2 SAAADI. This CDR3 contains 14 residues. The trim removed 6 bases at V and 5 bases at J, leaving 9 bases unmatched. CDR3 residues: CASRPGLATHEQYF. The CDR3 bases are TGCGCCAGCAGACCTGGACTAGCTACCCACGAGCAGTACTTC.

The chain uses TRBV28 and TRBJ2-1, with 15 bases aligning to TRBD2. Germline CDR1 reads MDHEN; CDR2 reads SYDVKM. The CDR3 runs 14 residues. Trimming at V came to 5 bases and at J to 12 bases, leaving 5 bases not matched to a gene. Here the CDR3 reads CASSRTSGRAVQFF. CDR3 DNA sequence: TGTGCCAGCAGTAGGACTAGCGGGAGGGCCGTGCAGTTCTTC.

V and J are TRBV10-3 and TRBJ1-1, with D unresolved. The CDR3 has 13 amino acids. The V gene lost 6 bases and the J gene lost 3 bases, with 11 bases spanning the gap. Germline CDR1 and CDR2: ENHRY and SYGVKD. CDR3 amino acids: CAISDLAYTEAFF. CDR3 DNA sequence: TGTGCCATCAGCGACCTGGCGTACACTGAAGCTTTCTTT.

The chain couples TRBV11-3 to TRBJ2-3, with D possibly TRBD2 on 5 matching bases. The CDR3 has 17 amino acids. Germline CDR1 and CDR2: SGHNT and YENEEA. V was clipped by 5 bases and J by 0 bases, with 18 bases between them. DNA for the CDR3: TGTGCCAGCAGCCTAGGGCTTGGCGGGCCTAGCACAGATACGCAGTATTTT. Its translation is CASSLGLGGPSTDTQYF.

Turning to this clone: One end of the junction does not line up with germline, which may come from a read error. The chain joins TRBV7-2 to TRBJ2-5; 7 bases are a match to TRBD2. CDR3 length: 15 residues. Germline CDR1 SGHTA, CDR2 FQGNSA. CDR3 region: CASSPSTSYHETQYF. The DNA for the CDR3 is TGTGCCAGCAGCCCGTCGACTAGCTACCACGAGACCCAGTACTTC.

The V gene is TRBV19, the J gene TRBJ2-3, with D perhaps assigned TRBD1 or TRBD2 (6 bases each). The length of the CDR3 is 15 residues. Looked up from germline, CDR1 is LNHDA and CDR2 is SQIVND (reference sequence). V was pared by 7 bases and J by 3 bases, with 17 bases between. The CDR3 sequence is CASTPEGGATDTQYF. CDR3 nucleotides: TGTGCCAGTACCCCCGAGGGGGGAGCGACAGATACGCAGTATTTT.

Comment on this clone: At one boundary the junction diverges from the germline segment, which might be a read error. This sequence joins TRBV6-1 and TRBJ2-1, with 7 bases identical to TRBD2. Germline V CDR1 and CDR2: MNHNS, SASEGT. CDR3 length: 13 amino acids. The CDR3 DNA reads TGTGCCAGCAGGGAAGCGGGAACCGATGAGCAGTTCTTC. Encoded protein: CASREAGTDEQFF.

The chain has TRBV9 and TRBJ2-7; no firm D call. Germline-derived CDR1 and CDR2 are SGDLS and YYNGEE. Trimming shortened V by 3 bases and J by 6 bases, and 7 bases separated the two germline ends. CDR3 length: 11 residues. The CDR3 DNA sequence: TGTGCCAGCAGCGATATGGGCGAGCAGTACTTC. Translated, it gives CASSDMGEQYF.